This T cell receptor beta chain was sequenced in a study of cytomegalovirus exposure and HLA in healthy donors. Study conclusions and caveats: According to reports, the classifier identified cytomegalovirus status with high specificity and sensitivity.

The PCR was carried out with 60 Vbeta primers and 13 Jbeta primers. TCRdb's copy holds only in-frame clones and misses some; the assay was immunoSEQ multiplex PCR. The data show about 55,000 clones, over 65% seen once. On this clone: Its specificity is unknown.

Donors in the study were healthy people who gave bone marrow. The receptor's source is a man in his forties in good health and CMV-seropositive. Sequenced material: PBMCs.

For the CDR3, the DNA is TGCGCCAGCAGCTTTGGAACTAGCCGAGAGACCCAGTACTTC. It specifies CASSFGTSRETQYF. This sequence joins TRBV5-1 and TRBJ2-5, with D perhaps matching TRBD2 (6 bases). CDR3 size: 14 residues. CDR1 is SGHRS and CDR2 is YFSETQ in the germline V gene. V lost 2 bases and J lost 4, with 12 bases in between.